This passage covers 19 T cell receptor beta chains from one sample sequenced in a study of blood T cell repertoires in COVID-19. Only in-frame clones appear in the TCRdb table, and some are missing; sequencing was by immunoSEQ multiplex PCR. Of roughly 130,000 clones detected, 90% appear once; the ten largest clones hold 3% to 4%. The sequenced sample was peripheral blood. These receptors originate from a man aged 50-59 years with active COVID-19.

This clone showed up just a few times. This chain uses TRBV12-3 or TRBV12-4 with TRBJ2-1; 9 nucleotides match TRBD1. CDR3 length equals 13 residues. V lost 10 bases to trimming and J lost 7 bases; unmatched junction nucleotides: 8. In DNA form, the CDR3 reads TGTGCCACCAGGGGGACAGGGACGAATGAGCAGTTCTTC. Its translation: CATRGTGTNEQFF.

CDR3 DNA sequence: TGCGCCAGCAGCAGCACCGGGACTAGCGGGTGGGTAGAGACCCAGTACTTC. It is translated as CASSSTGTSGWVETQYF. The chain employs TRBV5-1 and TRBJ2-5; 12 bases align to TRBD2. V dropped 4 bases and J dropped 4; count of bases not matched to a gene: 11. CDR1 SGHRS and CDR2 YFSETQ come from the germline V gene. CDR3 size: 17 residues. Full variable domain (outside the CDR3, taken from reference TRBV5-1 and TRBJ2-5): KAGVTQTPRYLIKTRGQQVTLSCSPISGHRSVSWYQQTPGQGLQFLFEYFSETQRNKGNFPGRFSGRQFSNSRSEMNVSTLELGDSALYLCASSSTGTSGWVETQYFGPGTRLLVL.

The rearrangement joins TRBV7-2 to TRBJ1-6, with D possibly TRBD1 on 6 matching bases. Germline CDR1 and CDR2: SGHTA and FQGNSA. The CDR3 contains 14 residues. With 3 bases removed from V and 6 bases from J, the gap between germline ends came to 9 bases. CDR3 in DNA: TGTGCCAGCAGCTTTTCCAGGGGTAATTCACCCCTCCACTTT. This codes for CASSFSRGNSPLHF.

In its sample, this clone was seen once. The chain recombines TRBV2 with TRBJ1-2; TRBD1 matches 11 bases. V lost 5 bases and J lost 3; bases outside the gene matches: 8. This CDR3 has 16 residues. Germline values: CDR1 SNHLY, CDR2 FYNNEI. In DNA form, the CDR3 reads TGTGCCAGCAGTCCCAACCGGGACAGGGGGTACTATGGCTACACCTTC. Translating it yields CASSPNRDRGYYGYTF.

The chain employs TRBV19 and TRBJ1-1; the D gene is possibly TRBD1 (5 bases). The CDR3 spans 15 residues. V dropped 4 bases and J dropped 3 bases, with 15 bases sitting between them. From germline, CDR1 is LNHDA and CDR2 SQIVND (reference sequence). The DNA for the CDR3 is TGTGCCAGTAGTAAGGAGCCAGGGAGGTACACTGAAGCTTTCTTT. This encodes CASSKEPGRYTEAFF. Full variable domain (missing parts from reference TRBV19 and TRBJ1-1): DGGITQSPKYLFRKEGQNVTLSCEQNLNHDAMYWYRQDPGQGLRLIYYSQIVNDFQKGDIAEGYSVSREKKESFPLTVTSAQKNPTAFYLCASSKEPGRYTEAFFGQGTRLTVV.

The chain has TRBV2 and TRBJ1-2; D gene ambiguous. V lost 8 bases, J lost 9 bases, and 19 bases lay in between. Germline V gene data show CDR1 as SNHLY and CDR2 as FYNNEI. The CDR3 has 13 amino acids. The CDR3 DNA sequence: TGTGCCAGCCAGGCGGAGGGCCTGAATCGCTACACCTTC. As protein: CASQAEGLNRYTF.

The rearrangement uses TRBV3-1 (or the pseudogene TRBV3-2) and TRBJ2-5; TRBD2 aligns across 7 bases. V shed 4 bases and J 1 base; nucleotides not matched to a gene: 12. The CDR3 has 17 amino acids. Germline V CDR1 and CDR2: LGHDT, YNNKEL (reference sequence). The DNA for the CDR3 is TGTGCCAGCAGCCTGCGGCCAGCGGGGTTCCTCCAAGAGACCCAGTACTTC. It translates to CASSLRPAGFLQETQYF.

This chain connects TRBV7-9 to TRBJ1-1; maybe TRBD1 (5 bases). The CDR3 is 13 residues long. V was trimmed by 6 bases and J by 7 bases, leaving 15 bases between them. The V gene's germline CDR1 is SEHNR and CDR2 FQNEAQ (reference sequence). For the CDR3, the DNA is TGTGCCAGCAGTTTAACCAGTCAGGGTGAAGCTTTCTTT. This gives the protein CASSLTSQGEAFF.

The chain employs TRBV11-2 and TRBJ1-2; perhaps TRBD1 as D (6 bases). CDR1 is SGHAT and CDR2 is FQNNGV in the germline V gene. Between the trimmed V and J ends, which lost 3 bases and 5 bases, there was a span of 10 bases. The CDR3 extends over 13 amino acids. Here the CDR3 reads CASSFHRAYGYTF. The CDR3 DNA reads as TGTGCCAGCAGCTTCCACAGGGCGTATGGCTACACCTTC.

The chain has TRBV7-6 and TRBJ2-5; TRBD2 aligns across 7 bases. The CDR3 runs 14 residues. Trimming cost V 2 bases and J 3 bases; bases outside gene matches: 3. CDR1 and CDR2 (germline): SGHVS, FNYEAQ. CDR3 protein: CASSLQAGEETQYF. CDR3 in DNA: TGTGCCAGCAGCTTACAGGCGGGAGAAGAGACCCAGTACTTC.

This sequence joins TRBV27 and TRBJ1-1, with TRBD1 as a possible D gene (5 bases). Germline assignment: CDR1 MNHEY and CDR2 SMNVEV (reference sequence). The CDR3 totals 14 residues. Trimming shortened V by 7 bases and J by 5 bases, and 17 bases separated the two germline ends. The CDR3 nucleotides are TGTGCCAGCACCGAGGTCGGGGGGTCAACTGAAGCTTTCTTT. It yields the protein CASTEVGGSTEAFF.

The chain uses TRBV6-5 and TRBJ1-6; tentative D call: TRBD1 (5 bases). This CDR3 is built from 13 residues. Germline V CDR1 and CDR2: MNHEY, SVGAGI. Trimming stripped 10 bases from V and 2 bases from J, with 9 bases between. In DNA, the CDR3 is TGTGCCACCTTGACAGCCTATAATTCACCCCTCCACTTT. This encodes CATLTAYNSPLHF.

This rearrangement joins TRBV2 to TRBJ1-6; D is unclear. Germline V gene lookup returns CDR1 SNHLY and CDR2 FYNNEI. V was shortened by 5 bases and J by 12 bases, with 8 bases between the two germline ends. The CDR3 consists of 11 residues. The CDR3 reads CASSFTRPLHF. The CDR3 DNA reads as TGTGCCAGCAGTTTTACGAGACCCCTCCACTTT. The entire variable domain, with the rest obtained from reference TRBV2 and TRBJ1-6, is as follows: EPEVTQTPSHQVTQMGQEVILRCVPISNHLYFYWYRQILGQKVEFLVSFYNNEISEKSEIFDDQFSVERPDGSNFTLKIRSTKLEDSAMYFCASSFTRPLHFGNGTRLTVT.

This chain connects TRBV9 to TRBJ2-3; 9 bases map to TRBD1. CDR3 length equals 16 residues. J gave up 0 bases and V 2 bases, and 4 bases lay outside the gene matches. Germline V gene data show CDR1 as SGDLS and CDR2 as YYNGEE. This chain's CDR3 is CASSVGTGTSTDTQYF. The CDR3 DNA sequence: TGTGCCAGCAGCGTTGGGACAGGGACTAGCACAGATACGCAGTATTTT.

This chain joins TRBV10-1 and TRBJ1-1, with D hard to call. Germline CDR1 and CDR2: WNHNN and SYGVQD (reference sequence). Trimming pared 4 bases from V and 1 base from J, leaving 7 bases between. The CDR3 contains 13 residues. The CDR3 here is CASSGRTNTEAFF. The CDR3 nucleotides are TGCGCCAGCAGTGGTAGAACGAACACTGAAGCTTTCTTT.

V is TRBV2 and J is TRBJ1-4; D possibly corresponds to TRBD1 (6 bases). The germline gives CDR1 SNHLY, CDR2 FYNNEI. Trimming removed 8 bases at V and 1 base at J, with 11 bases between. The CDR3 extends over 14 amino acids. The CDR3 here is CASGTYVTNEKLFF. The DNA for the CDR3 is TGTGCCAGCGGGACATACGTAACTAATGAAAAACTGTTTTTT.

Only one count was recorded for this clone. This rearrangement joins TRBV2 to TRBJ2-6; D perhaps matches TRBD2 (7 bases). The CDR3 covers 15 residues. Per germline, CDR1 SNHLY and CDR2 FYNNEI. V lost 7 bases and J 2 bases, leaving 12 bases between the germline ends. CDR3 nucleotides: TGTGCCAGCACCGAAGGGGGGGCTGGGGCCAACGTCCTGACTTTC. This gives the protein CASTEGGAGANVLTF.

The V and J genes are TRBV14 and TRBJ2-1; TRBD2 aligns across 9 bases. J gave up 6 bases and V 4 bases, and 10 bases lay outside the gene matches. This CDR3 is built from 16 residues. Germline V CDR1 and CDR2: SGHDN, FVKESK. The CDR3 sequence: CASSRGGRGRLNEQFF. The CDR3 DNA reads TGTGCCAGCAGCCGGGGCGGGAGGGGCCGCCTCAATGAGCAGTTCTTC.

The chain joins TRBV6-5 to TRBJ2-7; 9 bases match TRBD1. The germline gives CDR1 MNHEY, CDR2 SVGAGI. The CDR3 sequence is 14 residues long. With V trimmed by 6 bases and J by 1 base, 4 bases remained unmatched. CDR3 nucleotide sequence: TGTGCCAGCAGGACGACAGGGGGGTCCTACGAGCAGTACTTC. Its translation: CASRTTGGSYEQYF.